The 32 T cell receptor beta chains below were found in one sample sequenced in a study of identifying expanded T cells in peripheral blood. The data were produced by immunoSEQ multiplex PCR, yet TCRdb's version contains in-frame clones alone and is incomplete. Among around 47,000 clones listed, 82% were seen once. The sample was blood. The receptors were gathered from a person aged 18 to 70 in good health.

The DNA of the CDR3 is TGTGCCAGCAGTGAAGGACGGCTAGCGGGGGGGCAGACAGATACGCAGTATTTT. Translated: CASSEGRLAGGQTDTQYF. The chain combines TRBV2 with TRBJ2-3; 12 bases match TRBD2. The CDR3 totals 18 residues. V shed 1 base and J 3 bases; nucleotides not matched to a gene: 8. Germline V CDR1 and CDR2: SNHLY, FYNNEI.

The chain employs TRBV19 and TRBJ1-1; 8 nucleotides line up with TRBD1. Germline V gene lookup returns CDR1 LNHDA and CDR2 SQIVND (reference sequence). V trimming: 6 bases; J trimming: 1 base; junction bases outside the gene matches: 13. The CDR3 sequence is 17 residues long. The CDR3 DNA reads TGTGCCAGTAGCCTAGGACAGGGCCGGGGGAGGAACACTGAAGCTTTCTTT. It encodes CASSLGQGRGRNTEAFF.

The chain joins TRBV13 to TRBJ2-6; TRBD1 aligns across 9 bases. Germline CDR1 PRHDT, CDR2 FYEKMQ (reference sequence). V was clipped by 4 bases and J by 2 bases; unmatched bases: 15. CDR3 size: 20 residues. The CDR3 protein is CASSSSRDRVWGPGANVLTF. CDR3 in DNA: TGTGCCAGCAGCTCCTCCCGGGACAGGGTCTGGGGACCTGGGGCCAACGTCCTGACTTTC.

CDR3 sequence: CSVGGGSTDTQYF. The CDR3 DNA reads as TGCAGCGTGGGTGGCGGGAGCACAGATACGCAGTATTTT. The chain couples TRBV29-1 to TRBJ2-3; D is possibly TRBD2 (5 bases). Germline-derived CDR1 and CDR2 are SQVTM and ANQGSEA. V was cut by 6 bases and J by 0 bases, with 10 bases left in between. The CDR3 is made up of 13 amino acids.

J is TRBJ2-3 and V is TRBV19, with D unclear. CDR3 size: 13 residues. The germline V gene encodes CDR1 LNHDA and CDR2 SQIVND (reference sequence). The germline V and J ends were trimmed by 1 base and 4 bases, with 6 bases remaining between them. CDR3 sequence reads: CASSIVSSDTQYF. CDR3 nucleotide sequence: TGTGCCAGTAGTATAGTGAGCTCAGATACGCAGTATTTT.

This clone has just one count. The chain joins TRBV9 to TRBJ1-2; TRBD1 is a possible D gene (5 bases). Trimming pared 0 bases from V and 7 bases from J, leaving 19 bases between. The CDR3 spans 16 residues. Germline V gives CDR1 SGDLS, CDR2 YYNGEE. CDR3 protein: CASSVGIGEGAGGYTF. The DNA for the CDR3 is TGTGCCAGCAGCGTAGGTATTGGGGAAGGGGCCGGTGGCTACACCTTC.

This chain uses TRBV7-2 with TRBJ2-5; a possible D gene is TRBD1 (5 bases). This CDR3 is built from 16 residues. The germline V gene encodes CDR1 SGHTA and CDR2 FQGNSA. Trimming cost V 1 base and J 1 base, with 13 bases left between them. The chain's CDR3 is CASSLGVGQGQETQYF. The CDR3 DNA reads as TGTGCCAGCAGCTTAGGGGTCGGGCAGGGCCAAGAGACCCAGTACTTC.

This rearrangement joins TRBV5-4 to TRBJ2-1; 9 nucleotides align to TRBD2. The V gene end was trimmed by 0 bases and the J gene end by 7 bases; junction bases not matched to a gene: 5. Germline-derived CDR1 and CDR2 are SGHNT and YYREEE (reference sequence). The CDR3 runs to 15 residues. The CDR3 coding sequence is TGTGCCAGCAGCTTGGGCGGGAGGGCTATAAATGAGCAGTTCTTC. Protein product: CASSLGGRAINEQFF.

This chain joins TRBV6-1 and TRBJ1-2; 7 bases match TRBD1. Per the germline V gene, CDR1 is MNHNS and CDR2 is SASEGT. V trimming: 0 bases; J trimming: 4 bases; junction bases outside the gene matches: 8. The CDR3 spans 16 residues. CDR3 sequence: CASSEASPGGFYGYTF. CDR3 coding DNA: TGTGCCAGCAGTGAAGCGAGTCCAGGGGGTTTCTATGGCTACACCTTC.

Details on this clone: Other DNA sequences from this sample encode an identical CDR3 as well. V usage is TRBV6-6 and J usage is TRBJ2-5; tentatively, D is TRBD1 (5 bases). Trimming removed 6 bases at V and 3 bases at J, with 20 bases between. The CDR3 has 16 amino acids. CDR1 MNHNY and CDR2 SVGAGI come from the germline V gene (reference sequence). The CDR3 protein is CASRTPRGFLKETQYF. As DNA, the CDR3 is TGTGCCAGCAGAACCCCTAGGGGTTTTCTAAAAGAGACCCAGTACTTC.

This clone showed up just a few times. The gene calls are TRBV5-4 and TRBJ1-4, with D hard to call. Between the trimmed V and J ends, which lost 4 bases and 7 bases, there was a span of 17 bases. Germline values: CDR1 SGHNT, CDR2 YYREEE (reference sequence). This CDR3 comprises 15 residues. CDR3 in DNA: TGTGCCAGCAGCCAAGACCCTTTGAAGGGTGAAAAACTGTTTTTT. It encodes CASSQDPLKGEKLFF.

V gene TRBV4-1 combines with J gene TRBJ1-2, with a possible D match to TRBD1 (5 bases). V lost 0 bases and J 0 bases, leaving 8 bases between the germline ends. The CDR3 sequence is 15 residues long. Germline V gene sequence: CDR1 MGHRA, CDR2 YSYEKL. CDR3 sequence: CASSQEWGPNYGYTF. CDR3 DNA sequence: TGCGCCAGCAGCCAAGAATGGGGACCTAACTATGGCTACACCTTC.

The chain links TRBV11-1 to TRBJ1-2; no clear D. Germline CDR1 is SGHAT and CDR2 is FQDESV (reference sequence). The CDR3 covers 12 residues. V lost 4 bases to trimming and J lost 2 bases, with 5 bases between them. CDR3 protein: CASSSENYGYTF. The CDR3, as DNA: TGTGCCAGCAGCTCAGAAAACTATGGCTACACCTTC.

In DNA form, the CDR3 reads TGTGCCAGCAGCTCCCCGGGACAGGCGTCTAACTATGGCTACACCTTC. It specifies CASSSPGQASNYGYTF. This rearrangement joins TRBV11-2 to TRBJ1-2; 8 bases line up with TRBD1. Losses at the gene ends were 4 bases for V and 0 bases for J; bases not matched to a gene: 7. The germline CDR1 and CDR2 sequences are SGHAT and FQNNGV. The CDR3 length is 16 residues.

The gene calls are TRBV15 and TRBJ2-3; D gene unclear. CDR3 size: 14 residues. Deletions cut 1 base from V and 2 bases from J, with 7 bases between. Germline V gene data show CDR1 as LNHNV and CDR2 as YYDKDF (reference sequence). The CDR3 loop is CATSRGENTDTQYF. CDR3 in DNA: TGTGCCACCAGCAGAGGAGAGAACACAGATACGCAGTATTTT.

Here the CDR3 DNA reads TGCGCCAGCAGCCAAATCTGGCCGGGGGCCCCGGGCAAAAACATTCAGTACTTC. As protein: CASSQIWPGAPGKNIQYF. The chain is built from TRBV4-1 and TRBJ2-4; D possibly matches TRBD1 or TRBD2 (6 bases each). The V end lost 2 bases, the J end lost 3 bases, and 20 bases lay between the germline ends. The CDR3 sequence is 18 residues long. Per germline, CDR1 MGHRA and CDR2 YSYEKL.

V usage is TRBV5-4 and J usage is TRBJ2-6; tentative D call: TRBD2 (5 bases). Germline lookup yields CDR1 SGHNT and CDR2 YYREEE (reference sequence). Trimming pared 10 bases from V and 0 bases from J, leaving 11 bases between. This CDR3 has 14 amino acids. In DNA form, the CDR3 reads TGTGCCGCCGGACGGGGCTCTGGGGCCAACGTCCTGACTTTC. Translating it yields CAAGRGSGANVLTF.

The chain couples TRBV5-5 to TRBJ2-5, with 9 bases lining up with TRBD1. The CDR3 consists of 15 residues. Germline loops: CDR1 SGHKS, CDR2 YYEKEE (reference sequence). J lost 4 bases, V lost 4 bases, and 8 bases had no gene match. CDR3 region: CASSETGTGRETQYF. CDR3 in DNA: TGTGCCAGCAGCGAGACCGGGACAGGGAGAGAGACCCAGTACTTC.

The chain links TRBV11-2 to TRBJ1-2, with 8 nucleotides matching TRBD1. The germline CDR1 and CDR2 sequences are SGHAT and FQNNGV. The CDR3 is 13 amino acids. J lost 9 bases, V lost 5 bases, and 8 bases had no gene match. Here the CDR3 reads CASSRDRGRSYTF. CDR3 DNA sequence: TGTGCCAGCAGCCGAGACAGGGGTAGGAGCTACACCTTC.

The count of this clone is one. The CDR3 DNA reads as TGTGCCGGACAAAACTCTGGGGCCAACGTCCTGACTTTC. It translates to CAGQNSGANVLTF. V and J are TRBV7-9 and TRBJ2-6; D may be TRBD1 (5 bases). CDR1 and CDR2 from the germline V gene are SEHNR and FQNEAQ (reference sequence). V lost 11 bases, J lost 0 bases, and 8 bases lay in between. This CDR3 has 13 residues.

This chain uses TRBV5-6 with TRBJ2-7, with TRBD1 matching over 9 bases. Germline values: CDR1 SGHDT, CDR2 YYEEEE. V gave up 5 bases and J gave up 0 bases; unmatched junction bases: 0. This CDR3 region has 13 residues. The CDR3 sequence: CASRGQGSYEQYF. CDR3 in DNA: TGTGCCAGCAGGGGACAGGGCTCCTACGAGCAGTACTTC.

The J gene is TRBJ2-3, the V gene TRBV19, with 10 bases fitting TRBD1. V was pared by 4 bases and J by 5 bases, with 3 bases of the junction left unmatched. Germline V lookup: CDR1 LNHDA, CDR2 SQIVND (reference sequence). There are 14 residues in the CDR3. CDR3 in amino acids: CASSNGQGGDTQYF. In DNA form, the CDR3 reads TGTGCCAGTAGTAACGGACAGGGGGGAGATACGCAGTATTTT.

The chain carries TRBV6-6 and TRBJ2-2, with 7 nucleotides matching TRBD2. This CDR3 comprises 15 residues. CDR1 MNHNY and CDR2 SVGAGI come from the germline V gene (reference sequence). Trimming took 7 bases from V and 2 from J; bases not matched to a gene: 7. CDR3 loop: CASNPRGDNTGELFF. CDR3 coding DNA: TGTGCCAGCAACCCCCGGGGGGATAACACCGGGGAGCTGTTTTTT.

The rearrangement uses TRBV18 and TRBJ1-1; 8 bases match TRBD1. Germline assignment: CDR1 KGHSH and CDR2 LQKENI. The J segment lost 0 bases and the V segment lost 0 bases, leaving 6 bases of the junction unmatched. This CDR3 comprises 17 residues. In DNA form, the CDR3 reads TGTGCCAGCTCACCACCGGGACAGGCTTACATGAACACTGAAGCTTTCTTT. Translation gives CASSPPGQAYMNTEAFF.

On this clone itself: A much bigger clone sits one base away, suggesting this may be a read error. V is TRBV5-8 and J is TRBJ1-1; D unclear. This CDR3 is 13 amino acids long. Germline assignment: CDR1 SGHTS and CDR2 YDEGEE. The CDR3 loop is CASSPNRNTEAFF. The CDR3 DNA sequence: TGCGCCAGCAGCCCAAACAGAAACACTGAAGCTTTCTTT.

With regard to this clone: Just one base apart from a much larger clone, this may be a read error. The V gene is TRBV5-4, the J gene TRBJ1-6, with D unclear. CDR1 is SGHNT, CDR2 YYREEE, per germline (reference sequence). CDR3 length: 15 residues. This CDR3 is CASSLAGSHNSPLHF. The CDR3 DNA is TGTGCCAGCAGCTTGGCGGGCTCCCATAATTCACCCCTCCACTTT.

This clone was seen a single time. This sequence joins TRBV9 and TRBJ2-3; 8 bases map to TRBD2. This CDR3 spans 16 amino acids. The V gene end was trimmed by 0 bases and the J gene end by 2 bases; junction bases not matched to a gene: 5. CDR1 SGDLS and CDR2 YYNGEE come from the germline V gene. CDR3 region: CASSVVAGGYTDTQYF. CDR3 bases: TGTGCCAGCAGCGTAGTCGCGGGGGGCTACACAGATACGCAGTATTTT.

This clone was counted only a few times. V and J are TRBV27 and TRBJ1-1; D is possibly TRBD1 (5 bases). Trimming removed 4 bases from V and 11 bases from J, with 14 bases in between. Germline CDR1 is MNHEY and CDR2 is SMNVEV (reference sequence). This CDR3 has 12 amino acids. CDR3 region: CASSSKTGEAFF. CDR3 sequence (DNA): TGTGCCAGCAGTTCCAAGACGGGGGAGGCTTTCTTT.

This clone has a handful of counts. V and J are TRBV9 and TRBJ1-2; possible D gene TRBD1, 6 bases. Trimming shortened V by 2 bases and J by 4 bases, and 15 bases separated the two germline ends. The CDR3 loop spans 15 amino acids. The germline V gene encodes CDR1 SGDLS and CDR2 YYNGEE. The CDR3 DNA follows: TGTGCCAGCAGCGTTTCGAAGGACAGCCTCTATGGCTACACCTTC. Its translation: CASSVSKDSLYGYTF. Supplemented by reference TRBV9 and TRBJ1-2, the full variable domain reads DSGVTQTPKHLITATGQRVTLRCSPRSGDLSVYWYQQSLDQGLQFLIQYYNGEERAKGNILERFSAQQFPDLHSELNLSSLELGDSALYFCASSVSKDSLYGYTFGSGTRLTVV.

This chain uses TRBV14 with TRBJ2-5; 10 positions match TRBD1. The CDR3 is 15 amino acids. With 4 bases clipped from V and 4 bases from J, the junction kept 6 bases outside the gene matches. From germline, CDR1 is SGHDN and CDR2 FVKESK. The CDR3 reads CASSRGWTGGETQYF. CDR3 bases: TGTGCCAGCAGCCGAGGGTGGACAGGGGGAGAGACCCAGTACTTC.

The chain combines TRBV5-1 with TRBJ1-1; TRBD1 is a possible D gene (5 bases). Germline CDR1 SGHRS, CDR2 YFSETQ. This CDR3 comprises 16 residues. V shed 0 bases and J shed 4 bases, with 16 bases lying between them. In nucleotides, the CDR3 is TGCGCCAGCAGCTTGGCTTCAACAGGCACCTCCACTGAAGCTTTCTTT. This encodes CASSLASTGTSTEAFF.

V and J are TRBV7-8 and TRBJ2-3; 7 positions agree with TRBD2. This CDR3 region has 14 residues. Germline V gene sequence: CDR1 SGHVS, CDR2 FQNEAQ. Trimming at V came to 5 bases and at J to 6 bases, leaving 8 bases not matched to a gene. The CDR3 DNA reads TGTGCCAGCAGCGGACCATTAGCGGGTGATACGCAGTATTTT. It encodes CASSGPLAGDTQYF.